Presented here are 10 T cell receptor beta chains from one specimen sequenced in a study of blood T cell repertoires in COVID-19 (TCRdb year 2020). Libraries came from the immunoSEQ multiplex PCR assay. TCRdb retrieved this table from immuneACCESS and kept in-frame rearrangements only. Not all clones are present; in checked studies, unresolved V genes account for under half, and no reason is known for the remainder. Here the sample has about 69,000 clones; about four fifths occur a single time. The ten largest clones represent around 47% of the sample. Input material: peripheral blood. Receptors were obtained from a human donor in a cohort sampled during active COVID-19.

CDR3 loop: CSARTPGEQFF. CDR3 coding DNA: TGCAGTGCTAGGACCCCGGGGGAGCAGTTCTTC. The chain carries TRBV20-1 and TRBJ2-1; D may be TRBD2 (5 bases). Germline V gives CDR1 DFQATT, CDR2 SNEGSKA (reference sequence). Trimming removed 3 bases from V and 10 bases from J, with 10 bases in between. The CDR3 is 11 amino acids.

This clone was detected only a few times. This sequence joins TRBV28 and TRBJ2-6; 10 bases are a match to TRBD1. CDR1 is MDHEN, CDR2 SYDVKM, per germline. V shed 2 bases, J shed 2 bases, and the junction held 6 bases outside the gene matches. The CDR3 is 18 residues long. The CDR3 region is CASSLGGTGATGANVLTF. The CDR3 DNA follows: TGTGCCAGCAGTTTAGGGGGGACAGGGGCCACTGGGGCCAACGTCCTGACTTTC.

The rearrangement uses TRBV6-5 and TRBJ2-7; the match to TRBD1 covers 9 bases. With 5 bases clipped from V and 1 base from J, the junction kept 6 bases outside the gene matches. Germline CDR1 and CDR2: MNHEY and SVGAGI. This CDR3 is 15 amino acids long. The CDR3 sequence: CASSNSGTGSYEQYF. CDR3 nucleotides: TGTGCCAGCAGTAATTCCGGGACAGGGTCCTACGAGCAGTACTTC.

The chain employs TRBV5-1 and TRBJ2-1, with TRBD1 identical over 7 bases. The trim removed 1 base at V and 9 bases at J, leaving 4 bases unmatched. Germline CDR1 and CDR2: SGHRS and YFSETQ. The CDR3 length is 13 residues. The CDR3 DNA is TGCGCCAGCAGCTTGAGACAGGGTGGTGAGCAGTTCTTC. It specifies CASSLRQGGEQFF.

The chain couples TRBV5-8 to TRBJ1-2; a possible D gene is TRBD1 (5 bases). This CDR3 region has 14 residues. The V gene lost 1 base and the J gene lost 3 bases, with 10 bases spanning the gap. CDR1 is SGHTS, CDR2 YDEGEE, per germline. The CDR3 loop reads CASSLRATDYGYTF. The CDR3 DNA is TGTGCCAGCAGCTTGAGGGCGACAGACTATGGCTACACCTTC.

This rearrangement joins TRBV2 to TRBJ1-5; TRBD1 aligns across 11 bases. This CDR3 is 15 amino acids long. Trimming at V came to 6 bases and at J to 2 bases, leaving 3 bases not matched to a gene. The germline gives CDR1 SNHLY, CDR2 FYNNEI. DNA for the CDR3: TGTGCCAGCAGAGGGGGACAGGGGGGCAATCAGCCCCAGCATTTT. This encodes CASRGGQGGNQPQHF.

V gene TRBV19 combines with J gene TRBJ2-4; D is possibly TRBD1 (5 bases). The CDR3 extends over 12 amino acids. Trimming took 10 bases from V and 6 from J, leaving 13 bases between them. Germline V lookup: CDR1 LNHDA, CDR2 SQIVND (reference sequence). The CDR3 protein is CATQKGLNIQYF. The CDR3 nucleotides are TGTGCCACCCAGAAGGGGTTAAACATTCAGTACTTC. Complete variable domain (other parts from reference TRBV19 and TRBJ2-4): DGGITQSPKYLFRKEGQNVTLSCEQNLNHDAMYWYRQDPGQGLRLIYYSQIVNDFQKGDIAEGYSVSREKKESFPLTVTSAQKNPTAFYLCATQKGLNIQYFGAGTRLSVL.

The chain uses TRBV4-2 and TRBJ2-3, with a tentative D call TRBD2 (6 bases). Germline CDR1 reads LGHNA; CDR2 reads YNFKEQ. Trimming took 1 base from V and 0 from J, leaving 14 bases between them. There are 17 residues in the CDR3. The CDR3 spells CASSQGEEIYSTDTQYF. The CDR3 region has the DNA TGTGCCAGCAGCCAAGGGGAGGAAATATATAGCACAGATACGCAGTATTTT.

V gene TRBV6-5 combines with J gene TRBJ2-6, with D possibly TRBD1 on 6 matching bases. This CDR3 is built from 14 residues. CDR1 is MNHEY and CDR2 is SVGAGI in the germline V gene. V lost 5 bases and J 2 bases, leaving 7 bases between the germline ends. CDR3 bases: TGTGCCAGCAGTCACAGGGCTGGGGCCAACGTCCTGACTTTC. It translates to CASSHRAGANVLTF.

The chain recombines TRBV30 with TRBJ1-4; D gene ambiguous. The germline V and J ends were trimmed by 1 base and 6 bases, with 12 bases remaining between them. The CDR3 has 14 amino acids. Germline CDR1 GTSNPN, CDR2 SVGIG (reference sequence). The DNA for the CDR3 is TGTGCCTGGAGTGGCGACCTCAGGCATGAAAAACTGTTTTTT. As protein: CAWSGDLRHEKLFF.